The rows below give T cell receptor beta chains drawn from one sample of a study of CD8 T cells in Susac syndrome. TCRdb passed the immunoSEQ multiplex PCR reads through MiXCR, listing each CDR3 protein once. The repertoire consists of fewer than 90,000 distinct CDR3 sequences, with 85% to 95% occurring once and the leading ten covering under 1%. Sequencing was performed on CD8+ T cells from PBMCs. The source is a human donor with Susac syndrome. CDR3s include the opening cysteine and the closing phenylalanine or tryptophan. Each record gives: J gene, D gene, clone size, V gene, CDR3 protein, CDR3 DNA. The D gene is left open where the match is weak. Size values are once, few and many counts, or a class for expanded clones, and some rows have none.

TRBJ2-1	-	-	TRBV6-5	CASSYPGNEQFF	TGTGCCAGCAGTTACCCCGGCAATGAGCAGTTCTTC
TRBJ2-7	TRBD2	-	TRBV13	CASSLGRTSGKNEQYF	TGTGCCAGCAGCTTAGGGCGGACTAGCGGGAAGAACGAGCAGTACTTC
TRBJ2-7	-	-	TRBV15	CATSDTYEQYF	TGTGCCACCAGCGATACATACGAGCAGTACTTC
TRBJ1-1	-	-	TRBV30	CAWSVEIQGQMNTEAFF	TGTGCCTGGAGTGTAGAGATTCAGGGGCAAATGAACACTGAAGCTTTCTTT
TRBJ2-7	-	-	TRBV4-1	CASSQVLTGTYEQYF	TGCGCCAGCAGCCAAGTCTTAACAGGAACTTACGAGCAGTACTTC
TRBJ2-3	-	-	TRBV9	CASSERGGGSSTDTQYF	TGTGCCAGCAGCGAGAGGGGCGGGGGCTCGAGCACAGATACGCAGTATTTT
TRBJ2-7	-	-	TRBV5-6	CASSPEGAYEQYF	TGTGCCAGCAGCCCCGAAGGGGCCTACGAGCAGTACTTC
TRBJ2-5	-	-	TRBV13	CASSSRTNKAQYF	TGTGCCAGCAGCTCCCGGACTAATAAGGCCCAGTACTTC
TRBJ2-3	TRBD2	-	TRBV7-8	CASSLVRLADRGDTQYF	TGTGCCAGCAGCTTAGTTCGGCTAGCGGACCGCGGGGATACGCAGTATTTT
TRBJ1-5	TRBD1	-	TRBV30	CAWSGGTGSNQPQHF	TGTGCCTGGAGTGGAGGGACAGGGAGCAATCAGCCCCAGCATTTT
TRBJ2-3	-	-	TRBV24-1	CATSDFTSSSTDTQYF	TGTGCCACCAGTGATTTTACTAGCTCTAGCACAGATACGCAGTATTTT
TRBJ2-7	TRBD1	-	TRBV12-3/TRBV12-4	CASYRGGEQYF	TGTGCCAGCTACAGGGGCGGCGAGCAGTACTTC
TRBJ1-4	-	-	TRBV5-1	CASSSPGQDSVEEKLFF	TGCGCCAGCAGCTCCCCCGGGCAGGACTCGGTCGAGGAAAAACTGTTTTTT
TRBJ2-2	-	-	TRBV7-6	CASSLGTSPNGGELFF	TGTGCCAGCAGCTTAGGGACCTCTCCCAACGGCGGGGAGCTGTTTTTT
TRBJ2-2	-	-	TRBV30	CAWKHGELFF	TGTGCCTGGAAGCACGGGGAGCTGTTTTTT
TRBJ2-5	-	-	TRBV29-1	CSVGRAGRGETQYF	TGCAGCGTGGGAAGGGCGGGGAGAGGAGAGACCCAGTACTTC
TRBJ2-1	TRBD1	-	TRBV28	CASTKRTGARGEQFF	TGTGCCAGCACTAAACGGACAGGGGCCCGTGGGGAGCAGTTCTTC
TRBJ1-5	TRBD1	once	TRBV18	CASSRTGNPNQPQHF	TGTGCCAGCTCACGGACAGGGAACCCCAATCAGCCCCAGCATTTT
TRBJ2-5	TRBD2	-	TRBV25-1	CASSTGGVETQYF	TGTGCCAGCTCAACGGGGGGGGTAGAGACCCAGTACTTC
TRBJ2-7	TRBD1	-	TRBV30	CAWSTGQGYEQYF	TGTGCCTGGAGCACGGGACAGGGGTACGAGCAGTACTTC
TRBJ2-7	TRBD1	-	TRBV27	CASSFARGRYEQYF	TGTGCCAGCAGTTTCGCCAGGGGGCGCTACGAGCAGTACTTC
TRBJ2-1	-	-	TRBV30	CAWARGEQFF	TGTGCCTGGGCCCGGGGTGAGCAGTTCTTC
TRBJ1-4	-	-	TRBV19	CASSPRASLGEKLFF	TGTGCCAGTAGTCCCCGGGCCTCGCTGGGAGAAAAACTGTTTTTT
TRBJ2-7	-	-	TRBV3-1	CASSQGFPGYSYEQYF	TGTGCCAGCAGCCAAGGTTTCCCGGGGTACTCCTACGAGCAGTACTTC
TRBJ2-1	-	-	TRBV5-6	CASSLAQHNEQFF	TGTGCCAGCAGCTTGGCTCAGCACAATGAGCAGTTCTTC
TRBJ2-7	-	-	TRBV4-3	CASSQDRASGSYEQYF	TGCGCCAGCAGCCAAGATCGGGCCAGCGGGTCCTACGAGCAGTACTTC
TRBJ2-2	-	-	TRBV9	CASREDIYTGELFF	TGTGCCAGCAGGGAGGACATCTACACCGGGGAGCTGTTTTTT
TRBJ2-5	-	-	TRBV20-1	CSARSPVEETQYF	TGCAGTGCTAGATCCCCGGTGGAGGAGACCCAGTACTTC
TRBJ2-7	-	-	TRBV12-3/TRBV12-4	CASSLVAHHEQYF	TGTGCCAGCAGTTTAGTCGCCCATCACGAGCAGTACTTC
TRBJ1-5	TRBD1	-	TRBV20-1	CSATTGLESNQPQHF	TGCAGTGCTACGACAGGGTTGGAAAGCAATCAGCCCCAGCATTTT
TRBJ2-4	-	-	TRBV2	CASRVGDIQYF	TGTGCCAGCAGGGTGGGGGACATTCAGTACTTC
TRBJ2-7	TRBD1	-	TRBV20-1	CSARDQGGLDLGEQYF	TGCAGTGCTAGAGATCAAGGGGGCCTTGACTTGGGCGAGCAGTACTTC
TRBJ2-1	TRBD2	once	TRBV4-3	CASSPGGSGGSNNEQFF	TGCGCCAGCAGCCCAGGAGGGAGCGGGGGCTCGAACAATGAGCAGTTCTTC
TRBJ2-1	-	-	TRBV29-1	CSVDSTGTRGSEQFF	TGCAGCGTTGACTCAACCGGGACAAGGGGTAGTGAGCAGTTCTTC
TRBJ1-1	-	-	TRBV27	CASSLEGITEAFF	TGTGCCAGCAGTTTAGAGGGTATCACTGAAGCTTTCTTT
TRBJ2-3	-	-	TRBV15	CATSSRGIGTDTQYF	TGTGCCACCAGCAGTCGGGGGATCGGCACAGATACGCAGTATTTT
TRBJ2-7	TRBD1	-	TRBV27	CASSRRDRISEQYF	TGTGCCAGCAGTAGACGGGACAGGATCTCCGAGCAGTACTTC
TRBJ1-5	-	-	TRBV24-1	CAVPGQQGNQPQHF	TGTGCCGTCCCCGGTCAACAAGGCAATCAGCCCCAGCATTTT
TRBJ1-1	-	-	TRBV18	CASSPIRGTEAFF	TGTGCCAGCTCACCAATAAGGGGCACTGAAGCTTTCTTT
TRBJ1-5	-	-	TRBV12-3/TRBV12-4	CASSISDRGNQPQHF	TGTGCCAGCAGCATTAGCGACCGTGGTAATCAGCCCCAGCATTTT
TRBJ2-3	TRBD2	-	TRBV11-2	CASSLVGGGGLTDTQYF	TGTGCCAGCAGCTTAGTAGGCGGGGGGGGTTTGACAGATACGCAGTATTTT
TRBJ2-7	-	-	TRBV5-6	CASSWGLDGYNEQYF	TGTGCCAGCAGCTGGGGGCTAGACGGGTACAACGAGCAGTACTTC